This T cell receptor (beta chain) was obtained from a study of blood T cell repertoires in COVID-19. CDR3 size: 16 residues. Germline CDR1 reads KGHDR; CDR2 reads SFDVKD. With V trimmed by 4 bases and J by 1 base, 7 bases remained unmatched. TCRdb keeps only in-frame clones here, not all; method: immunoSEQ multiplex PCR. There are more than 350,000 clones in the sample; around 92% occur only once, and 2.5% to 3.5% lies in the top ten. The sequenced sample consisted of peripheral blood. This receptor was identified in a young woman with COVID-19, enrolled during active disease. This chain uses TRBV24-1 with TRBJ2-3, with TRBD2 identical over 7 bases. The CDR3 is CATSDITSVGTDTQYF. For the CDR3, the DNA is TGTGCCACCAGTGACATTACTAGCGTTGGCACAGATACGCAGTATTTT.